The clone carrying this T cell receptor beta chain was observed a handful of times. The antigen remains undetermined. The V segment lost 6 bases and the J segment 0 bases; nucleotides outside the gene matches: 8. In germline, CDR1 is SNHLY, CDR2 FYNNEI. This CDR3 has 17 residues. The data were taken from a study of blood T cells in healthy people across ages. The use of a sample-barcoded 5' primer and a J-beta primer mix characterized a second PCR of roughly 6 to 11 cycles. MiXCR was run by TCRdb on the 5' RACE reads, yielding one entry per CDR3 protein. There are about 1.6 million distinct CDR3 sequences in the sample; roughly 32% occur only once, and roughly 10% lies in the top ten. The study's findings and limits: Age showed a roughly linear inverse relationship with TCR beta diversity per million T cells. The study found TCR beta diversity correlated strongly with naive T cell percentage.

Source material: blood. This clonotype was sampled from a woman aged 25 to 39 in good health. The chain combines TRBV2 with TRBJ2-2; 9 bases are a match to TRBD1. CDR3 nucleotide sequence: TGTGCCAGCAGATACCGGGACAGGGCTTCGAACACCGGGGAGCTGTTTTTT. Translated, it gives CASRYRDRASNTGELFF.